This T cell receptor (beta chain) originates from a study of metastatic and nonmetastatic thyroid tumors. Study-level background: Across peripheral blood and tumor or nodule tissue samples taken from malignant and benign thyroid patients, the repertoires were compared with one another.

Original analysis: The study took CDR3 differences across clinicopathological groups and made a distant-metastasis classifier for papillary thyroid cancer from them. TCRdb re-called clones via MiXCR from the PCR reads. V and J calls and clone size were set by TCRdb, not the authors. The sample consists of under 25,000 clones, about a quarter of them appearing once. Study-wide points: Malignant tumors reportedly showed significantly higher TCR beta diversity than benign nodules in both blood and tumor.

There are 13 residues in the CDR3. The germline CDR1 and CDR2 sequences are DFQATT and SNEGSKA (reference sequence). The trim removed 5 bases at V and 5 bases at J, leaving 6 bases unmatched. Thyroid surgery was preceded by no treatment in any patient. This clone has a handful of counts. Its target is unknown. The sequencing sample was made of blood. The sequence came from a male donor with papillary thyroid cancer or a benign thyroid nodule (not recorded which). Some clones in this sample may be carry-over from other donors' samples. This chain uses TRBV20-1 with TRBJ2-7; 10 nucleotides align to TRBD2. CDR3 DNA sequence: TGCAGTGCTGGACCTAGCGGGAGTGACGAGCAGTACTTC. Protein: CSAGPSGSDEQYF.